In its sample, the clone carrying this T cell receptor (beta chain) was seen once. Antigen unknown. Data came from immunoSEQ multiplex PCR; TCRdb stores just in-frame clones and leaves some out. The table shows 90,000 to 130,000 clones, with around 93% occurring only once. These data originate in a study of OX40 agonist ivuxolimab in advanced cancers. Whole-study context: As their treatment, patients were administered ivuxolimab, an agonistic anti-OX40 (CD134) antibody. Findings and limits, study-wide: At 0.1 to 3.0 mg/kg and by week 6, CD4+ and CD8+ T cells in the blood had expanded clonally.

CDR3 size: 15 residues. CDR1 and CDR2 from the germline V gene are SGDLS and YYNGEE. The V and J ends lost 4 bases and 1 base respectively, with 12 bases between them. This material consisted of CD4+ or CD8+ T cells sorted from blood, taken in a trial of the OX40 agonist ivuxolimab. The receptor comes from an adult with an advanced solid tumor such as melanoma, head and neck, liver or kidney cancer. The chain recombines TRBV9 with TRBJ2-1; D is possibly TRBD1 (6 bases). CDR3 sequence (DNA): TGTGCCAGCAGCTGGGGACAACAATCCTACAATGAGCAGTTCTTC. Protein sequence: CASSWGQQSYNEQFF.